This TCR beta chain is from a study of T cells in Graves' hyperthyroidism and ophthalmopathy. TCR beta CDR3 region amplification was performed from RNA transcripts. HTBI primers drove first-round RT-PCR of the TCR CDR3. Via MiXCR, TCRdb re-called the multiplex PCR reads, giving one row per CDR3 protein. The sample carries around 360,000 distinct CDR3 sequences, 15% recorded once. Trimming took 0 bases from V and 2 from J, leaving 4 bases between them. The germline V gene has CDR1 MNHEY and CDR2 SMNVEV (reference sequence). The CDR3 consists of 13 residues. This clonotype was recorded at least ten times.

Sequenced material: blood. This chain joins TRBV27 and TRBJ2-5; D ambiguous. The sequence was obtained from a woman aged 60-70 years with Graves' ophthalmopathy. This CDR3 is CASSLSPQETQYF. The DNA for the CDR3 is TGTGCCAGCAGTTTATCCCCTCAAGAGACCCAGTACTTC.